These 5 T cell receptor beta chains came from one sample sequenced in a study of shared clonotypes between healthy human individuals (dated by TCRdb to 2020 to 2022). The method was the immunoSEQ multiplex PCR assay. This is the immuneACCESS table as TCRdb keeps it, with only in-frame sequences that have V and J called. A part of the clones is gone; compared with another copy, unresolved V genes explain less than half, and the rest is unexplained. The sample table shows 2 million to 2.5 million clones, and over 85% are seen once. Under 0.45% of the sample lies in the top ten. Sequencing was performed on naive CD4+ T cells from PBMCs. The cell subset or site label corresponds to: CD45RA+ positively selected. The source of these receptors is a young man in good health. Some clones in this sample may be carry-over from other donors' samples.

This sequence joins TRBV7-9 and TRBJ2-3; D might be TRBD1 or TRBD2, each matching 5 bases. CDR3 length: 16 residues. V was trimmed by 5 bases and J by 4 bases, leaving 19 bases between them. The germline V gene has CDR1 SEHNR and CDR2 FQNEAQ (reference sequence). The DNA for the CDR3 is TGTGCCAGCAGCCTCTCCGGGACCAGGGCAGCAGATACGCAGTATTTT. Amino acid sequence: CASSLSGTRAADTQYF. Together with reference TRBV7-9 and TRBJ2-3, the CDR3 gives the full variable domain: DTGVSQNPRHKITKRGQNVTFRCDPISEHNRLYWYRQTLGQGPEFLTYFQNEAQLEKSRLLSDRFSAERPKGSFSTLEIQRTEQGDSAMYLCASSLSGTRAADTQYFGPGTRLTVL.

The V and J genes are TRBV5-1 and TRBJ2-7; 10 bases fit TRBD1. The CDR3 runs to 14 residues. Germline values: CDR1 SGHRS, CDR2 YFSETQ. J was trimmed by 2 bases and V by 4 bases; bases with no gene match: 3. The CDR3 DNA follows: TGCGCCAGCAGCCAGGGACAGGGGACCTACGAGCAGTACTTC. Protein product: CASSQGQGTYEQYF. The variable domain in full, with the rest retrieved from reference TRBV5-1 and TRBJ2-7, is KAGVTQTPRYLIKTRGQQVTLSCSPISGHRSVSWYQQTPGQGLQFLFEYFSETQRNKGNFPGRFSGRQFSNSRSEMNVSTLELGDSALYLCASSQGQGTYEQYFGPGTRLTVT.

The table lists this clone with a count of one. The rearrangement links TRBV27 to TRBJ2-5; D remains unclear. The V end was cut by 5 bases, the J end by 1 base, with 14 bases between. There are 15 residues in the CDR3. The germline V gene encodes CDR1 MNHEY and CDR2 SMNVEV (reference sequence). In DNA form, the CDR3 reads TGTGCCAGCAGTCCTCGTTTAGGCATCCAAGAGACCCAGTACTTC. This codes for CASSPRLGIQETQYF.

J is TRBJ2-3 and V is TRBV6-6; the match to TRBD1 covers 9 bases. The germline V gene has CDR1 MNHNY and CDR2 SVGAGI (reference sequence). V shed 4 bases and J 1 base; nucleotides not matched to a gene: 6. The CDR3 is 16 amino acids. DNA for the CDR3: TGTGCCAGCAGTTTACAGGGGGCGCTTGGCACAGATACGCAGTATTTT. Its translation is CASSLQGALGTDTQYF.

This sequence joins TRBV30 and TRBJ2-7, with a weak D call TRBD2 (7 bases). This CDR3 is 14 amino acids long. Germline V CDR1 and CDR2: GTSNPN, SVGIG (reference sequence). V was shortened by 0 bases and J by 7 bases, with 16 bases between the two germline ends. The CDR3 loop is CAWSVGGALGEQYF. The CDR3 region has the DNA TGTGCCTGGAGTGTAGGGGGGGCGCTTGGGGAGCAGTACTTC.